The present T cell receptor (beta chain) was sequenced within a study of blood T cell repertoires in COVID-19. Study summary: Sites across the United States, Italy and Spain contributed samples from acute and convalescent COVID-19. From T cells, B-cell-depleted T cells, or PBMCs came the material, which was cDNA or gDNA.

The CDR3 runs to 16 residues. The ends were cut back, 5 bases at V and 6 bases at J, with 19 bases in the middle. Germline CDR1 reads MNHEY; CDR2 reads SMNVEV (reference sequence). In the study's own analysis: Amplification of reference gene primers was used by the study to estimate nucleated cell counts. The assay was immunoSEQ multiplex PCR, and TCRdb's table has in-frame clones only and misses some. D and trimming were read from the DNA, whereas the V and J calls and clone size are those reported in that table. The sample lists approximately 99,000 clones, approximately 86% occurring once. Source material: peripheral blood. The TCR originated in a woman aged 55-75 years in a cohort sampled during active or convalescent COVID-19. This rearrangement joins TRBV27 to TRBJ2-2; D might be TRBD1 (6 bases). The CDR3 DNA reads TGTGCCAGCAGTCTCCGCTTGGGGGCTGGAGCCGGGGAGCTGTTTTTT. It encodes CASSLRLGAGAGELFF.